Presented here are 2 T cell receptor beta chains from one specimen sequenced in a study of T cell responses to AZD1222 COVID-19 vaccine. Sequencing used immunoSEQ multiplex PCR; TCRdb keeps in-frame clones, though not all of them. Of about 160,000 clones in the sample, around 92% were seen once. The sequences come from peripheral blood, collected on day 0 of MenACWY control vaccination. Receptors were obtained from an adult in good health.

CDR3 DNA: TGTGCCAGCAGCCCCACAGGGGGCCGTTCTGAAGCTTTCTTT. Translating gives CASSPTGGRSEAFF. The chain joins TRBV28 to TRBJ1-1; 9 bases are a match to TRBD1. After removal of 6 bases from V and 6 bases from J, the junction contained 8 bases not matched to a gene. Germline V gives CDR1 MDHEN, CDR2 SYDVKM. The CDR3 is 14 residues long.

The chain carries TRBV4-1 and TRBJ2-5, with 7 bases matching TRBD2. Germline V lookup: CDR1 MGHRA, CDR2 YSYEKL. The CDR3 extends over 17 amino acids. Unmatched junction bases numbered 9, after V lost 0 bases and J lost 2 bases. CDR3 sequence: CASSQDWLAELQETQYF. The CDR3 coding sequence is TGCGCCAGCAGCCAAGACTGGCTAGCGGAATTACAAGAGACCCAGTACTTC.